Given below is one TCR beta chain in context. Its antigen is currently unknown. The V gene's germline CDR1 is LNHNV and CDR2 YYDKDF (reference sequence). V lost 0 bases to trimming and J lost 5 bases, with 10 bases between them. The CDR3 length is 14 residues. This sample stems from a study of human T cells and chemical hapten exposure. Study background: The upper back received 0.01% DPC by patch testing, with results read at 6 days.

Study-level points and caveats: TCRs at high frequency, those above 1 in 1000, did not change with DPC sensitization.

TCRdb recomputed calls from the RACE reads with MiXCR, one row per CDR3 protein. Here the sample spans about 300,000 distinct CDR3 sequences, 5% to 6.5% being singletons. Stated time point: pre-sensitization, week 0. Stated treatment: therapeutic diphenylcyclopropenone sensitization with weekly scalp DPC. Alopecia patients between 18 and 70 years old and suitable for DPC were used as donors. The rearrangement links TRBV15 to TRBJ1-1; D is ambiguous. The TCR originated in a young woman with alopecia areata. Some clones in this sample may be carry-over from other donors' samples. The specimen comprised whole blood, sampled in connection with sensitization to the hapten diphenylcyclopropenone (DPC). CDR3 sequence reads: CATSRDLTGTEAFF. CDR3 sequence (DNA): TGTGCCACCAGCAGAGATCTAACGGGGACTGAAGCTTTCTTT. Together with reference TRBV15 and TRBJ1-1, the CDR3 gives the full variable domain: DAMVIQNPRYQVTQFGKPVTLSCSQTLNHNVMYWYQQKSSQAPKLLFHYYDKDFNNEADTPDNFQSRRPNTSFCFLDIRSPGLGDTAMYLCATSRDLTGTEAFFGQGTRLTVV.